This entry lists 30 T cell receptor beta chains sequenced from one sample in a study of cytomegalovirus exposure and HLA in healthy donors. PCR involved 60 Vbeta and 13 Jbeta primers. Sequenced by immunoSEQ multiplex PCR; TCRdb stores in-frame clones only, minus some. The table shows more than 150,000 clones, with around four fifths occurring only once. The sample was PBMCs. The origin of the receptors is a middle-aged man in good health and CMV-seronegative.

CDR3 nucleotides: TGTGCCAGCAGACCGGACAGGGAGGCCAATCAGCCCCAGCATTTT. This sequence encodes CASRPDREANQPQHF. This chain uses TRBV6-6 with TRBJ1-5; TRBD1 matches at 8 bases. CDR1 and CDR2 (germline): MNHNY, SVGAGI (reference sequence). V shed 6 bases and J 3 bases; nucleotides not matched to a gene: 7. CDR3 length equals 15 residues.

The chain links TRBV2 to TRBJ1-1, with 7 bases fitting TRBD1. CDR1 and CDR2 (germline): SNHLY, FYNNEI. The CDR3 covers 14 residues. J was trimmed by 0 bases and V by 7 bases; bases with no gene match: 5. CDR3 DNA: TGTGCCAGCAATCACAGGGGCCTGAACACTGAAGCTTTCTTT. Its translation is CASNHRGLNTEAFF. Full variable domain (rest looked up from reference TRBV2 and TRBJ1-1): EPEVTQTPSHQVTQMGQEVILRCVPISNHLYFYWYRQILGQKVEFLVSFYNNEISEKSEIFDDQFSVERPDGSNFTLKIRSTKLEDSAMYFCASNHRGLNTEAFFGQGTRLTVV.

The gene calls are TRBV5-1 and TRBJ1-2, with 9 bases aligning to TRBD1. Germline CDR1 is SGHRS and CDR2 is YFSETQ. The junction had 6 bases not matched to a gene; V was cut back by 4 bases and J by 2 bases. The CDR3 covers 15 residues. CDR3 coding DNA: TGCGCCAGCAGCCGGATCGGACAGGGGAACTATGGCTACACCTTC. Its translation: CASSRIGQGNYGYTF.

The V call is TRBV27, the J call TRBJ2-7; no firm D call. The CDR3 sequence is 16 residues long. The V gene's germline CDR1 is MNHEY and CDR2 SMNVEV (reference sequence). V was pared by 6 bases and J by 2 bases, with 20 bases between. In DNA, the CDR3 is TGTGCCAGCAGGGTCCGATTCGACACCCTACCCTACGAGCAGTACTTC. Its translation: CASRVRFDTLPYEQYF.

This chain connects TRBV9 to TRBJ1-1, with D hard to call. Trimming stripped 2 bases from V and 3 bases from J, with 8 bases between. The CDR3 consists of 13 residues. Germline assignment: CDR1 SGDLS and CDR2 YYNGEE. This CDR3 reads CASSVTSDTEAFF. As DNA, the CDR3 is TGTGCCAGCAGCGTGACTTCGGACACTGAAGCTTTCTTT.

The CDR3 region is CASSSRRATFNEQFF. CDR3 DNA: TGTGCCAGCAGCTCCCGGAGGGCTACCTTCAATGAGCAGTTCTTC. The genes are TRBV5-6 and TRBJ2-1; tentatively, D is TRBD2 (6 bases). Germline CDR1 SGHDT, CDR2 YYEEEE. V gave up 3 bases and J gave up 6 bases, with 16 bases separating them. This CDR3 has 15 amino acids.

This clone was seen a handful of times. The gene calls are TRBV5-1 and TRBJ2-3; D gene unclear. V lost 0 bases, J lost 9 bases, and 11 bases lay in between. Germline CDR1 is SGHRS and CDR2 is YFSETQ. The CDR3 is 13 amino acids. CDR3 sequence (DNA): TGCGCCAGCAGCTTGGCGGGTTCCACAACGCAGTATTTT. Encoded protein: CASSLAGSTTQYF.

This chain connects TRBV19 to TRBJ1-6; TRBD1 matches 11 bases. Germline V CDR1 and CDR2: LNHDA, SQIVND (reference sequence). The length of the CDR3 is 15 residues. The J segment lost 10 bases and the V segment lost 5 bases, leaving 7 bases of the junction unmatched. CDR3: CASSPGTGGNSPLHF. In nucleotides, the CDR3 is TGTGCCAGTAGTCCCGGGACAGGGGGAAACTCACCCCTCCACTTT.

The chain links TRBV5-8 to TRBJ2-5; the D gene is possibly TRBD1 (6 bases). V dropped 3 bases and J dropped 4 bases, with 19 bases sitting between them. This CDR3 has 16 amino acids. Germline lookup yields CDR1 SGHTS and CDR2 YDEGEE. The CDR3 reads CASSSGSGAGSETQYF. The CDR3 nucleotides read TGTGCCAGCAGCTCTGGCTCAGGGGCGGGCTCAGAGACCCAGTACTTC. Based on the CDR3 plus reference TRBV5-8 and TRBJ2-5, the full variable domain is EAGVTQSPTHLIKTRGQQATLRCSPISGHTSVYWYQQALGLGLQFLLWYDEGEERNRGNFPPRFSGRQFPNYSSELNVNALELEDSALYLCASSSGSGAGSETQYFGPGTRLLVL.

The genes are TRBV5-1 and TRBJ2-6; D is unclear. Trimming took off 3 bases at V and 0 bases at J, with 10 bases between the two ends. Germline CDR1 SGHRS, CDR2 YFSETQ. This CDR3 has 16 residues. CDR3 loop: CASSSHLSSGANVLTF. CDR3 sequence (DNA): TGCGCCAGCAGCTCACACCTGTCCTCTGGGGCCAACGTCCTGACTTTC.

A few counts support this clone. This sequence joins TRBV6-6 and TRBJ2-1; 12 nucleotides line up with TRBD1. CDR3 size: 15 residues. The V and J ends lost 6 bases and 7 bases, in that order; junction bases with no gene match: 7. Looked up from germline, CDR1 is MNHNY and CDR2 is SVGAGI (reference sequence). CDR3 sequence (DNA): TGTGCCAGCAGGATGGGACAGGGGGCGTCAAATGAGCAGTTCTTC. This gives the protein CASRMGQGASNEQFF.

The rearrangement links TRBV7-2 to TRBJ2-7; 11 bases agree with TRBD2. Trimming at V came to 1 base and at J to 4 bases, leaving 3 bases not matched to a gene. The CDR3 extends over 15 amino acids. Per germline, CDR1 SGHTA and CDR2 FQGNSA. DNA of the CDR3: TGTGCCAGCAGCTTAGTACTAGCGGGAGAATACGAGCAGTACTTC. Protein sequence: CASSLVLAGEYEQYF.

This clone was counted between two and nine times. The gene calls are TRBV4-2 and TRBJ1-2; D may be TRBD1 (5 bases). The V gene's germline CDR1 is LGHNA and CDR2 YNFKEQ. V dropped 0 bases and J dropped 4 bases, with 6 bases sitting between them. The CDR3 totals 13 residues. The CDR3 spells CASSQERGYGYTF. CDR3 sequence (DNA): TGTGCCAGCAGCCAAGAAAGGGGCTATGGCTACACCTTC.

The chain combines TRBV6-5 with TRBJ2-5, with 9 bases matching TRBD2. The CDR3 loop spans 15 amino acids. The germline gives CDR1 MNHEY, CDR2 SVGAGI. The trim removed 0 bases at V and 6 bases at J, leaving 5 bases unmatched. The CDR3 reads CASSYSAGGSKTQYF. CDR3 coding DNA: TGTGCCAGCAGTTACTCGGCGGGGGGGAGCAAGACCCAGTACTTC.

V usage is TRBV14 and J usage is TRBJ2-2; 11 positions agree with TRBD1. Germline values: CDR1 SGHDN, CDR2 FVKESK. The V and J ends lost 4 bases and 6 bases, in that order; junction bases with no gene match: 13. CDR3 length equals 18 residues. CDR3 amino acids: CASSPLRTGGRLAGELFF. Here the CDR3 DNA reads TGTGCCAGCAGCCCCCTACGGACAGGGGGCAGACTAGCCGGGGAGCTGTTTTTT.

The CDR3 DNA reads TGCAGCGCCGGGACAGGGACAGGCTACACCTTC. This encodes CSAGTGTGYTF. The chain uses TRBV29-1 and TRBJ1-2, with 9 bases fitting TRBD1. The V gene end was trimmed by 7 bases and the J gene end by 8 bases; junction bases not matched to a gene: 5. Germline loops: CDR1 SQVTM, CDR2 ANQGSEA. The length of the CDR3 is 11 residues.

This chain uses TRBV7-3 with TRBJ2-1; D remains unclear. CDR1 is SGHTA, CDR2 FQGTGA, per germline. The length of the CDR3 is 16 residues. The germline V and J ends were trimmed by 1 base and 5 bases, with 15 bases remaining between them. The CDR3: CASSLSPPGSNNEQFF. CDR3 DNA: TGTGCCAGCAGCTTAAGCCCCCCGGGTTCTAACAATGAGCAGTTCTTC.

V and J are TRBV11-2 and TRBJ1-1; D is perhaps TRBD1 (5 bases). V lost 5 bases and J 6 bases, leaving 19 bases between the germline ends. CDR1 and CDR2 from the germline V gene are SGHAT and FQNNGV. The CDR3 runs 15 residues. CDR3 in amino acids: CASSRSQARGAEAFF. DNA of the CDR3: TGTGCCAGCAGCCGTTCACAGGCCCGAGGCGCTGAAGCTTTCTTT.

J is TRBJ2-1 and V is TRBV7-2, with TRBD1 matching 7 bases. This CDR3 has 15 amino acids. The J segment lost 7 bases and the V segment lost 2 bases, leaving 8 bases of the junction unmatched. The germline CDR1 and CDR2 sequences are SGHTA and FQGNSA. CDR3 sequence reads: CASSLYGQGVNEQFF. The DNA for the CDR3 is TGTGCCAGCAGCTTATATGGTCAGGGGGTGAATGAGCAGTTCTTC.

This clone has just a few counts. The chain employs TRBV5-6 and TRBJ1-1; D call uncertain. Germline V lookup: CDR1 SGHDT, CDR2 YYEEEE. V was clipped by 0 bases and J by 0 bases, with 12 bases between them. This CDR3 is built from 16 residues. The CDR3 DNA reads as TGTGCCAGCAGCTTGGCAGGCCAGCACATGAACACTGAAGCTTTCTTT. This sequence encodes CASSLAGQHMNTEAFF.

This clone occurred a few times. The rearrangement joins TRBV5-4 to TRBJ1-4; D is perhaps TRBD1 (5 bases). Germline V gives CDR1 SGHNT, CDR2 YYREEE (reference sequence). CDR3 length equals 15 residues. Trimming shortened V by 4 bases and J by 4 bases, and 14 bases separated the two germline ends. DNA for the CDR3: TGTGCCAGCAGCACGGATGACAGACATAATGAAAAACTGTTTTTT. It codes for CASSTDDRHNEKLFF. Based on the CDR3 plus reference TRBV5-4 and TRBJ1-4, the full variable domain is ETGVTQSPTHLIKTRGQQVTLRCSSQSGHNTVSWYQQALGQGPQFIFQYYREEENGRGNFPPRFSGLQFPNYSSELNVNALELDDSALYLCASSTDDRHNEKLFFGSGTQLSVL.

This chain uses TRBV19 with TRBJ1-1; no clear D. This CDR3 has 14 amino acids. CDR1 and CDR2 from the germline V gene are LNHDA and SQIVND (reference sequence). V dropped 4 bases and J dropped 1 base, with 10 bases sitting between them. CDR3 DNA sequence: TGTGCCAGTAGTACCCTAAACGGGAACACTGAAGCTTTCTTT. Amino acid sequence: CASSTLNGNTEAFF.

The V call is TRBV6-4, the J call TRBJ1-1; 7 positions match TRBD1. CDR3 size: 14 residues. CDR1 is MRHNA and CDR2 is SNTAGT in the germline V gene. J lost 6 bases, V lost 6 bases, and 10 bases had no gene match. As DNA, the CDR3 is TGTGCCAGCAGAGTACAGGGGTGGTCCGCTGAAGCTTTCTTT. Translated: CASRVQGWSAEAFF.

The rearrangement uses TRBV6-5 and TRBJ1-5; D is ambiguous. The V and J ends lost 2 bases and 5 bases respectively, with 7 bases between them. Per the germline V gene, CDR1 is MNHEY and CDR2 is SVGAGI. CDR3 length: 13 amino acids. The CDR3 DNA is TGTGCCAGCAGTTACGACGGGGATCAGCCCCAGCATTTT. This translates into CASSYDGDQPQHF.

The V gene is TRBV12-5, the J gene TRBJ2-7; 8 bases match TRBD1. Germline V gene data show CDR1 as LGHNT and CDR2 as FRNRAP. Trimming at V came to 2 bases and at J to 0 bases, leaving 6 bases not matched to a gene. The CDR3 runs 16 residues. The CDR3 loop reads CASGLPRTGSSYEQYF. For the CDR3, the DNA is TGTGCTAGTGGTTTGCCCCGGACAGGGAGCTCCTACGAGCAGTACTTC.

The rearrangement links TRBV7-3 to TRBJ1-6; a weak D match, TRBD1 (6 bases). Germline CDR1 is SGHTA and CDR2 is FQGTGA. This CDR3 region has 14 residues. The germline V and J ends were trimmed by 6 bases and 6 bases, with 12 bases remaining between them. This CDR3 reads CASRAQGANSPLHF. In DNA form, the CDR3 reads TGTGCCAGCAGGGCACAGGGTGCTAATTCACCCCTCCACTTT.

The CDR3 loop is CASSAGQGYNEQFF. Here the CDR3 DNA reads TGTGCCAGCAGCGCCGGACAGGGGTACAATGAGCAGTTCTTC. V is TRBV9 and J is TRBJ2-1; 9 bases map to TRBD1. CDR1 is SGDLS and CDR2 is YYNGEE in the germline V gene. After removal of 3 bases from V and 4 bases from J, the junction contained 2 bases not matched to a gene. The CDR3 consists of 14 residues.

V gene TRBV9 combines with J gene TRBJ2-5; D is unresolved. Germline CDR1 and CDR2: SGDLS and YYNGEE. Trimming pared 1 base from V and 1 base from J, leaving 5 bases between. The CDR3 covers 13 residues. CDR3 loop: CASSVSGQETQYF. The CDR3 DNA follows: TGTGCCAGCAGCGTATCAGGCCAAGAGACCCAGTACTTC.

CDR3 coding DNA: TGTGCCAGCAGCCCCCGACTAGCAGCCACCGGGGAGCTGTTTTTT. It translates to CASSPRLAATGELFF. The chain carries TRBV7-3 and TRBJ2-2; 7 bases map to TRBD2. The CDR3 is 15 amino acids. Germline V CDR1 and CDR2: SGHTA, FQGTGA. V dropped 5 bases and J dropped 4; count of bases not matched to a gene: 7.

The chain carries TRBV7-6 and TRBJ2-7; 7 nucleotides line up with TRBD2. The germline V gene has CDR1 SGHVS and CDR2 FNYEAQ. This CDR3 is built from 14 residues. The V and J ends lost 3 bases and 0 bases, in that order; junction bases with no gene match: 2. CDR3 sequence reads: CASSFGGSSYEQYF. The DNA of the CDR3 is TGTGCCAGCAGCTTCGGGGGGAGCTCCTACGAGCAGTACTTC.